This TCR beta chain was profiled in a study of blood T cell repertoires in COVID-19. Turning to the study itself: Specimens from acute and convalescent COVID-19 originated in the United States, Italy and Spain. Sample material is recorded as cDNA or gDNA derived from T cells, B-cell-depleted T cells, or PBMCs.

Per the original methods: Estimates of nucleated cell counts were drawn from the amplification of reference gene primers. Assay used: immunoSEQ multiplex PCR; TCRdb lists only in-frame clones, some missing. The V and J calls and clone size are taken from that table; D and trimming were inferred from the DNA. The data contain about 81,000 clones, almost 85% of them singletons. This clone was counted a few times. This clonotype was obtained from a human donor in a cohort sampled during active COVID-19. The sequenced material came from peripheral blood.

DNA of the CDR3: TGCGCCAGCAGCAGCGTCGTGGGGGGGTTCACAGATACGCAGTATTTT. It encodes CASSSVVGGFTDTQYF. The J gene is TRBJ2-3, the V gene TRBV5-1; 7 nucleotides align to TRBD2. The trim removed 4 bases at V and 2 bases at J, leaving 10 bases unmatched. CDR1 and CDR2 from the germline V gene are SGHRS and YFSETQ. The CDR3 totals 16 residues.